Below are 13 T cell receptor beta chains sequenced from a single sample in a study of blood T cell repertoires in COVID-19. Method: immunoSEQ multiplex PCR; TCRdb's copy keeps in-frame clones and lacks some. The table includes 300,000 or so clones, roughly 91% detected once. Input material: PBMCs or T cells enriched from blood (not recorded which). These receptors were taken from a woman aged 50 to 60 who had been exposed to COVID-19.

The genes are TRBV7-2 and TRBJ2-5; 7 nucleotides match TRBD2. The CDR3 extends over 15 amino acids. Germline CDR1 SGHTA, CDR2 FQGNSA. The V and J ends lost 5 bases and 9 bases, in that order; junction bases with no gene match: 15. Here the CDR3 reads CASSKTNGGWSAQYF. DNA for the CDR3: TGTGCCAGCAGCAAAACGAACGGGGGGTGGAGTGCCCAGTACTTC.

The chain couples TRBV28 to TRBJ1-6, with D perhaps matching TRBD1 (6 bases). Trimming cost V 7 bases and J 4 bases, with 14 bases left between them. This CDR3 region has 15 residues. Germline V lookup: CDR1 MDHEN, CDR2 SYDVKM. CDR3 amino acids: CASKNRETYNSPLHF. CDR3 nucleotides: TGTGCCAGCAAGAACAGGGAAACGTATAATTCACCCCTCCACTTT.

This chain uses TRBV7-9 with TRBJ1-4; D is possibly TRBD1 (6 bases). Trimming removed 4 bases from V and 5 bases from J, with 17 bases in between. This CDR3 is built from 16 residues. The germline V gene has CDR1 SEHNR and CDR2 FQNEAQ (reference sequence). As DNA, the CDR3 is TGTGCCAGCAGCTCTAATCCAGGGGTGGTAAATGAAAAACTGTTTTTT. Translated: CASSSNPGVVNEKLFF. The variable domain in full, completed from reference TRBV7-9 and TRBJ1-4, reads DTGVSQNPRHKITKRGQNVTFRCDPISEHNRLYWYRQTLGQGPEFLTYFQNEAQLEKSRLLSDRFSAERPKGSFSTLEIQRTEQGDSAMYLCASSSNPGVVNEKLFFGSGTQLSVL.

The sample holds a few counts of this clone. The chain employs TRBV28 and TRBJ1-5; no clear D. Looked up from germline, CDR1 is MDHEN and CDR2 is SYDVKM. V lost 5 bases to trimming and J lost 16 bases, with 21 bases between them. This CDR3 comprises 13 residues. The CDR3 spells CASSLVAQKEEHF. DNA for the CDR3: TGTGCCAGCAGTCTAGTCGCGCAGAAAGAGGAACATTTT.

The chain recombines TRBV15 with TRBJ2-1, with D unclear. The CDR3 runs to 15 residues. V was pared by 0 bases and J by 2 bases, with 8 bases between. The germline V gene encodes CDR1 LNHNV and CDR2 YYDKDF (reference sequence). The CDR3 is CATSRDPAAYNEQFF. Written as DNA, the CDR3 is TGTGCCACCAGCAGAGATCCGGCGGCCTACAATGAGCAGTTCTTC. Combining the CDR3 with reference TRBV15 and TRBJ2-1 gives the whole variable domain DAMVIQNPRYQVTQFGKPVTLSCSQTLNHNVMYWYQQKSSQAPKLLFHYYDKDFNNEADTPDNFQSRRPNTSFCFLDIRSPGLGDTAMYLCATSRDPAAYNEQFFGPGTRLTVL.

This clone has only one observation. The rearrangement links TRBV5-5 to TRBJ2-3; tentatively, D is TRBD2 (6 bases). CDR3 size: 16 residues. Trimming left V 4 bases short and J 0 bases short, with 15 bases between. Per the germline V gene, CDR1 is SGHKS and CDR2 is YYEKEE (reference sequence). CDR3 sequence reads: CASSLRDSLSTDTQYF. Written as DNA, the CDR3 is TGTGCCAGCAGCCTAAGGGACTCACTAAGCACAGATACGCAGTATTTT.

The V gene is TRBV6-5, the J gene TRBJ1-1; D may be TRBD1 (5 bases). V was cut by 6 bases and J by 6 bases, with 14 bases left in between. The germline V gene encodes CDR1 MNHEY and CDR2 SVGAGI. The CDR3 contains 13 residues. The CDR3 here is CASRLTVGPEAFF. As DNA, the CDR3 is TGTGCCAGCAGATTGACAGTGGGGCCTGAAGCTTTCTTT.

The chain has TRBV30 and TRBJ1-5; weak D call: TRBD1 (5 bases). V lost 4 bases, J lost 5 bases, and 18 bases lay in between. The CDR3 sequence is 15 residues long. Germline CDR1 and CDR2: GTSNPN and SVGIG (reference sequence). As DNA, the CDR3 is TGTGCCTGGACCCATCGGGGGGTGTTGGATCAGCCCCAGCATTTT. Translation gives CAWTHRGVLDQPQHF.

The chain carries TRBV20-1 and TRBJ2-7, with D possibly TRBD2 on 5 matching bases. This CDR3 is 17 amino acids long. Germline CDR1 DFQATT, CDR2 SNEGSKA (reference sequence). The V and J ends lost 3 bases and 2 bases respectively, with 23 bases between them. CDR3 sequence (DNA): TGCAGTGCTAGTTCTTACTTTGAGGGCGAACAAACCTACGAGCAGTACTTC. It translates to CSASSYFEGEQTYEQYF.

The J gene is TRBJ2-1, the V gene TRBV6-5, with TRBD1 identical over 9 bases. The ends lost 5 bases at V and 7 bases at J; junction bases unmatched: 3. Germline V lookup: CDR1 MNHEY, CDR2 SVGAGI. The CDR3 loop spans 13 amino acids. The CDR3 DNA reads TGTGCCAGCAGTATACAGGGGGCGAATGAGCAGTTCTTC. Translated: CASSIQGANEQFF.

V usage is TRBV5-4 and J usage is TRBJ1-2; D is ambiguous. This CDR3 comprises 13 residues. The V gene's germline CDR1 is SGHNT and CDR2 YYREEE (reference sequence). The V end lost 0 bases, the J end lost 2 bases, and 5 bases lay between the germline ends. The CDR3 region is CASSLAENYGYTF. The CDR3, as DNA: TGTGCCAGCAGCTTGGCCGAGAACTATGGCTACACCTTC.

This clone appeared a single time. The chain couples TRBV4-1 to TRBJ1-2; 10 nucleotides align to TRBD1. V shed 3 bases, J shed 10 bases, and the junction held 5 bases outside the gene matches. Looked up from germline, CDR1 is MGHRA and CDR2 is YSYEKL. The length of the CDR3 is 13 residues. As DNA, the CDR3 is TGCGCCAGCAGCCAGACGGGACAGGGGTACTACACCTTC. Translating gives CASSQTGQGYYTF.

The chain is built from TRBV6-5 and TRBJ1-1; D may be TRBD1 (5 bases). CDR1 is MNHEY, CDR2 SVGAGI, per germline. CDR3 size: 14 residues. V was cut by 8 bases and J by 4 bases, with 17 bases left in between. The CDR3 protein is CASWRRGMSTEAFF. Here the CDR3 DNA reads TGTGCCAGCTGGAGGAGGGGTATGAGCACTGAAGCTTTCTTT.